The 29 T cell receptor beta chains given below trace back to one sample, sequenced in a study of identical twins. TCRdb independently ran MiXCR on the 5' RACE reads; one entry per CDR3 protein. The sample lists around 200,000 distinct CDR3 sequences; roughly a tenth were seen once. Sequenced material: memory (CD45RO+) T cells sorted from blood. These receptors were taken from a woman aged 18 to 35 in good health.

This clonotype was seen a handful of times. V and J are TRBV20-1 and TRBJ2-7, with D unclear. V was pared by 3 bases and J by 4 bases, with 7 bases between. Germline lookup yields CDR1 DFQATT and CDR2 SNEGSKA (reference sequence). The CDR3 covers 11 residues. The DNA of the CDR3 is TGCAGTGCTAGGCGGCTGTACGAGCAGTACTTC. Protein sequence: CSARRLYEQYF.

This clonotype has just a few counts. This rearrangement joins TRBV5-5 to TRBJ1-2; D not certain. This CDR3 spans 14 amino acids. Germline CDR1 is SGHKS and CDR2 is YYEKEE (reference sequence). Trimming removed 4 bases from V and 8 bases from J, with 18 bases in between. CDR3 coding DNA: TGTGCCAGCAGCCCAAGCTGGGGATCAGGAGGCTACACCTTC. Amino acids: CASSPSWGSGGYTF.

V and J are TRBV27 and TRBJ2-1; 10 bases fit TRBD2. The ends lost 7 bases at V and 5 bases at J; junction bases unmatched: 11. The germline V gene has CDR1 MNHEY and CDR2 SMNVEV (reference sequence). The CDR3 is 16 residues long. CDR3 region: CASNRPGLAQNNEQFF. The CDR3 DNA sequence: TGTGCCAGCAATCGTCCGGGACTAGCGCAAAACAATGAGCAGTTCTTC.

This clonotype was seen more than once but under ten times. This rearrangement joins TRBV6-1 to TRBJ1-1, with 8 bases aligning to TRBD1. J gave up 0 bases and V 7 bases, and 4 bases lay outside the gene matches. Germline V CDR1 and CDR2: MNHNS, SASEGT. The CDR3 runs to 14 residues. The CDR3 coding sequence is TGTGCCAGCACTAGGACAGGGCTGAACACTGAAGCTTTCTTT. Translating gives CASTRTGLNTEAFF.

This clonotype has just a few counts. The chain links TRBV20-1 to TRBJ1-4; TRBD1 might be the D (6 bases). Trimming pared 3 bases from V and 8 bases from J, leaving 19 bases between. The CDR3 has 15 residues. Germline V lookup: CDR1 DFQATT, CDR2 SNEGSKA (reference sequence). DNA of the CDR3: TGCAGTGCTAGGGACCCGAGGGGGTCTAGCGAAAAACTGTTTTTT. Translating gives CSARDPRGSSEKLFF.

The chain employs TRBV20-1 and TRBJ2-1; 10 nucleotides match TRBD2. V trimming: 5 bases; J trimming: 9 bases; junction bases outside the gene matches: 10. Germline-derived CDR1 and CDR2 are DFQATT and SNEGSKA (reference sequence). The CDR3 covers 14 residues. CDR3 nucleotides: TGCAGTGCTTTTGTGGCTAGCGGGGGAGGTGAGCAGTTCTTC. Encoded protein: CSAFVASGGGEQFF.

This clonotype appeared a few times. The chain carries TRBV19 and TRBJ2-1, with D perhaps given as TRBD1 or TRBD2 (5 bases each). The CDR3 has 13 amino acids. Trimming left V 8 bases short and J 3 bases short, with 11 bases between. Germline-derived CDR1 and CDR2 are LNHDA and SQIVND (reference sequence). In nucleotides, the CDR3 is TGTGCCAGTGGGACCACCTTCTACAATGAGCAGTTCTTC. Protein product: CASGTTFYNEQFF. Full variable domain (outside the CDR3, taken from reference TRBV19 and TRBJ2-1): DGGITQSPKYLFRKEGQNVTLSCEQNLNHDAMYWYRQDPGQGLRLIYYSQIVNDFQKGDIAEGYSVSREKKESFPLTVTSAQKNPTAFYLCASGTTFYNEQFFGPGTRLTVL.

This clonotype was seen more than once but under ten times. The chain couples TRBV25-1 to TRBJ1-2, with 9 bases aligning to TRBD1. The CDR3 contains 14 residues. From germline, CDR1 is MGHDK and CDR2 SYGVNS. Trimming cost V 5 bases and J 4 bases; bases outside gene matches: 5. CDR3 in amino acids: CASSSRDRAYGYTF. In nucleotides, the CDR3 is TGTGCCAGCAGTTCCCGGGACAGGGCCTATGGCTACACCTTC.

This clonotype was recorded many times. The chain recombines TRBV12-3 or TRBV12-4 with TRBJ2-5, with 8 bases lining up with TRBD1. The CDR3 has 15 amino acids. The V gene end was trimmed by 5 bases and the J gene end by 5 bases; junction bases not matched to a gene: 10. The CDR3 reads CASSQTGTGGETQYF. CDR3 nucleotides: TGTGCCAGCAGTCAGACCGGGACAGGAGGGGAGACCCAGTACTTC.

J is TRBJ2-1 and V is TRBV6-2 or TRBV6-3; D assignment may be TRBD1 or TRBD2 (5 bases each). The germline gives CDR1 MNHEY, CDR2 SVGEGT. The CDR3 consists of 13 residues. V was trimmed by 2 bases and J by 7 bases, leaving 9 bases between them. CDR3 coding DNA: TGTGCCAGCAGTTACGGGACGGCAAATGAGCAGTTCTTC. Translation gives CASSYGTANEQFF.

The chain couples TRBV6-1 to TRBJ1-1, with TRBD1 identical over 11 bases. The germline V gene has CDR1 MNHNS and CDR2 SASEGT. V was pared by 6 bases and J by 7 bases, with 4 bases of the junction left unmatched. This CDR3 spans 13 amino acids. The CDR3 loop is CASRDRGLNEAFF. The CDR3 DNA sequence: TGTGCCAGCAGGGACAGGGGGCTGAATGAAGCTTTCTTT.

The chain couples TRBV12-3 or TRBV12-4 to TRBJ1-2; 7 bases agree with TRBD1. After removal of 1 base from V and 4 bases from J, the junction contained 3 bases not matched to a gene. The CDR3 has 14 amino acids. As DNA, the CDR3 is TGTGCCAGCAGTTTAGTTCCAGGGGGCTATGGCTACACCTTC. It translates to CASSLVPGGYGYTF.

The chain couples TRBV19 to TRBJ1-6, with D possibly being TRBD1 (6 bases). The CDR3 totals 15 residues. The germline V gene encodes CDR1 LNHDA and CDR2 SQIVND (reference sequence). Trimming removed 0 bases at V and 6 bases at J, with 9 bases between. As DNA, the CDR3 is TGTGCCAGTAGTATAGACGGACAGAGTAATTCACCCCTCCACTTT. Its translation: CASSIDGQSNSPLHF. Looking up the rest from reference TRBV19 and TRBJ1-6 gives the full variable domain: DGGITQSPKYLFRKEGQNVTLSCEQNLNHDAMYWYRQDPGQGLRLIYYSQIVNDFQKGDIAEGYSVSREKKESFPLTVTSAQKNPTAFYLCASSIDGQSNSPLHFGNGTRLTVT.

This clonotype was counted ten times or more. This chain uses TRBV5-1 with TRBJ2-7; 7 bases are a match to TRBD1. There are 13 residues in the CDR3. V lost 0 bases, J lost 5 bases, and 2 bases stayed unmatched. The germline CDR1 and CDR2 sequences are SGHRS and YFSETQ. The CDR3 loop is CASSLEGANEQYF. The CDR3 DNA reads TGCGCCAGCAGCTTGGAGGGGGCCAACGAGCAGTACTTC.

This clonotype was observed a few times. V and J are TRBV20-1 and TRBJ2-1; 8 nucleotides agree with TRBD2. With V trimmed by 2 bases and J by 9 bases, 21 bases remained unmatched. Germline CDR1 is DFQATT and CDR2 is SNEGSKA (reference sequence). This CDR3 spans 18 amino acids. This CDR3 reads CSARNLYRAGGVGLEQFF. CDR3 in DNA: TGCAGTGCTAGAAATTTGTATAGGGCGGGAGGAGTAGGACTTGAGCAGTTCTTC.

In DNA form, the CDR3 reads TGTGCCAGCAGCCCCCCTGGGAGAGCTAGTGAAGCTTTCTTT. Translating it yields CASSPPGRASEAFF. The gene calls are TRBV7-2 and TRBJ1-1; no clear D. Deletions cut 5 bases from V and 7 bases from J, with 17 bases between. The CDR3 has 14 residues. The germline CDR1 and CDR2 sequences are SGHTA and FQGNSA.

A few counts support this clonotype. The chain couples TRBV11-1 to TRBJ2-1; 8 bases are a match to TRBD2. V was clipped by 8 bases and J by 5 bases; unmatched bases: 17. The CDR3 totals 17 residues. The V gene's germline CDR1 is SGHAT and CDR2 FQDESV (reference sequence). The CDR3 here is CASSTRGQREWDNEQFF. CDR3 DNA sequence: TGTGCCAGCTCCACGAGGGGTCAGCGGGAGTGGGACAATGAGCAGTTCTTC.

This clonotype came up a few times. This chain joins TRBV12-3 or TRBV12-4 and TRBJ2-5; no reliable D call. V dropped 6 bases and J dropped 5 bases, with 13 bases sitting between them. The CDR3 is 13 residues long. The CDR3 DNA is TGTGCCAGCAGGCCCAGCACTCTGGAGACCCAGTACTTC. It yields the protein CASRPSTLETQYF.

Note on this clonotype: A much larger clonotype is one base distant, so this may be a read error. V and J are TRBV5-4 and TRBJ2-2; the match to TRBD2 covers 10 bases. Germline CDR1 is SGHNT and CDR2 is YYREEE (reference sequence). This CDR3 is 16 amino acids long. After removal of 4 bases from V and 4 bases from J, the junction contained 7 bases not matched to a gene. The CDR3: CASSPGLATITGELFF. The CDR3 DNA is TGTGCCAGCAGCCCGGGACTAGCGACGATCACCGGGGAGCTGTTTTTT.

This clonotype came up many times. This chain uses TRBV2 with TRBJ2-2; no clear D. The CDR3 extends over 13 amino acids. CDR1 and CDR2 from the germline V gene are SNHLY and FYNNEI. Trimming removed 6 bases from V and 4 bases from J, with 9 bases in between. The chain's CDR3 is CASSVGLTGELFF. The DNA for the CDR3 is TGTGCCAGCAGCGTTGGGCTCACCGGGGAGCTGTTTTTT.

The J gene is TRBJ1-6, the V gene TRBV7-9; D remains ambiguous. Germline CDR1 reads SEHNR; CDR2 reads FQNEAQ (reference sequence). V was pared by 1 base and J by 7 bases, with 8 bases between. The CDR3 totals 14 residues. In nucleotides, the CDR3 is TGTGCCAGCAGCTTAGAGGTCAAAAATTCACCCCTCCACTTT. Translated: CASSLEVKNSPLHF.

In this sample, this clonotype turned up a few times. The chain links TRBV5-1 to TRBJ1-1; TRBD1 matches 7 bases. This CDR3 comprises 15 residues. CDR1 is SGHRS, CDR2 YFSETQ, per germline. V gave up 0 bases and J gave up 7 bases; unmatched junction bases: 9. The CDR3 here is CASSLETGARGEAFF. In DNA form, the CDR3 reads TGCGCCAGCAGCTTGGAAACAGGGGCGAGGGGTGAAGCTTTCTTT.

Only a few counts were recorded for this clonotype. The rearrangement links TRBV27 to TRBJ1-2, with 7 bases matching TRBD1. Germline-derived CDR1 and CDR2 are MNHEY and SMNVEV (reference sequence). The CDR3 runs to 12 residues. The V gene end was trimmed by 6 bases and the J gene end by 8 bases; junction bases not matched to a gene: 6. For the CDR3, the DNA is TGTGCCAGCAGGACAGGGACATGGGGCTACACCTTC. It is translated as CASRTGTWGYTF.

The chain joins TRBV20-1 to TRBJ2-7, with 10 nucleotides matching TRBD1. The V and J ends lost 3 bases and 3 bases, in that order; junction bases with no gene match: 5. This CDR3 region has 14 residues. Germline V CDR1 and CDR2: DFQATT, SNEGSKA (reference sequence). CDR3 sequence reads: CSASLGQGFYEQYF. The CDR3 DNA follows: TGCAGTGCTAGCCTGGGACAGGGGTTCTACGAGCAGTACTTC.

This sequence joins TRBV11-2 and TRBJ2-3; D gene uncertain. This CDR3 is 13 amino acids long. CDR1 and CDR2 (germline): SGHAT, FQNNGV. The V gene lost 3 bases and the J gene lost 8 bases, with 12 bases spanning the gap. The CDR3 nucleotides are TGTGCCAGCAGCTTTTTGGGCGAAGGTACGCAGTATTTT. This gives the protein CASSFLGEGTQYF.

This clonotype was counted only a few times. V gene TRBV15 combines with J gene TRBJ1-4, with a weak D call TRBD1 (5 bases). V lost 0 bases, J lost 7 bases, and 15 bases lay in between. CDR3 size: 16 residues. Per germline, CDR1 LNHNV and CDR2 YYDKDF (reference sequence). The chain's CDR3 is CATSREYPPQGEKLFF. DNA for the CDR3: TGTGCCACCAGCAGAGAATATCCCCCTCAGGGTGAAAAACTGTTTTTT.

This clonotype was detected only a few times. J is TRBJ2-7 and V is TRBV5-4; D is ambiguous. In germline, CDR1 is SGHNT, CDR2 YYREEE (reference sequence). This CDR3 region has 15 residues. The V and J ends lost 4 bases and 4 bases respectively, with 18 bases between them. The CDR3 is CASSQTNRRAYEQYF. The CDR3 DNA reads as TGTGCCAGCAGCCAAACAAATCGGCGAGCATACGAGCAGTACTTC.

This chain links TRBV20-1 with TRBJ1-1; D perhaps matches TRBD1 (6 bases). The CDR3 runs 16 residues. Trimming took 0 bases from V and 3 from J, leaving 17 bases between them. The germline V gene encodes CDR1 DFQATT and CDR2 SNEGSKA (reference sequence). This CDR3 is CSAREFGGGLDTEAFF. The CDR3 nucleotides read TGCAGTGCTAGAGAATTTGGAGGGGGATTGGACACTGAAGCTTTCTTT.

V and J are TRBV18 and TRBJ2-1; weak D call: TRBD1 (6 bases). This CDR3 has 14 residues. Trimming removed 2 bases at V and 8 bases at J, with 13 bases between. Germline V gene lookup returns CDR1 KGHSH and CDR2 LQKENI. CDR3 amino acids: CASSPYAGDDEQFF. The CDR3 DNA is TGTGCCAGCTCACCATACGCAGGGGACGATGAGCAGTTCTTC.